These 4 T cell receptor beta chains were sequenced from one sample in a study of blood T cells in healthy people across ages. The second PCR ran roughly 6 to 11 cycles with a sample-barcoded 5' primer and J-beta primers. TCRdb ran MiXCR on the 5' RACE reads and lists one entry per CDR3 protein. The sample gives more than 650,000 distinct CDR3 sequences, roughly 25% of which show up once; 2.5% to 3.5% is in the top ten. This sample also appeared in a second study, on T cells of mothers and their children.

The sequencing sample was made of blood. These receptors came from a boy between 10 and 17 years old in good health.

The gene calls are TRBV11-2 and TRBJ1-4, with D perhaps TRBD1 (6 bases). CDR1 is SGHAT, CDR2 FQNNGV, per germline. V lost 3 bases to trimming and J lost 5 bases, with 16 bases between them. The CDR3 is made up of 16 amino acids. The CDR3 nucleotides read TGTGCCAGCAGCTTCGCCGGGGGGCGATGGAATGAAAAACTGTTTTTT. Encoded protein: CASSFAGGRWNEKLFF.

The chain has TRBV27 and TRBJ2-2, with 10 bases that match TRBD2. Germline V gene data show CDR1 as MNHEY and CDR2 as SMNVEV (reference sequence). This CDR3 spans 16 amino acids. Trimming removed 7 bases from V and 6 bases from J; junction bases left unmatched: 11. CDR3 amino acids: CASTSRTSGYAGELFF. The DNA for the CDR3 is TGTGCCAGCACCTCCCGGACTAGCGGATACGCCGGGGAGCTGTTTTTT.

The CDR3 bases are TGTGCCAGCAGCCAAATGGGGCATGAGACCCAGTACTTC. This sequence encodes CASSQMGHETQYF. The chain couples TRBV14 to TRBJ2-5; possibly TRBD1 for D (5 bases). Trimming removed 2 bases from V and 5 bases from J, with 9 bases in between. CDR1 is SGHDN, CDR2 FVKESK, per germline. There are 13 residues in the CDR3.

This clonotype was detected many times. The CDR3 DNA follows: TGTGCCAGCAGGCAGAACACTGAAGCTTTCTTT. As protein: CASRQNTEAFF. This sequence joins TRBV6-6 and TRBJ1-1, with unresolved D. The V end was cut by 6 bases, the J end by 1 base, with 3 bases between. CDR1 MNHNY and CDR2 SVGAGI come from the germline V gene (reference sequence). The CDR3 contains 11 residues.